A selection of T cell receptor beta chains follows, all from one sample in a study of monozygotic twins with inflammatory bowel disease. No DNA is given; TCRdb re-called the 5' RACE reads and lists each CDR3 protein once. This sample contains approximately 330,000 distinct CDR3 sequences. The sample comprised blood. All receptors come from a human donor with ulcerative colitis or Crohn's disease, or a healthy co-twin of an affected twin (not recorded which). The CDR3 runs from the conserved cysteine through the conserved F or W.

J gene: TRBJ2-7
V gene: TRBV5-1
CDR3 protein: CASSFGTGGYEQYF

J gene: TRBJ2-7
V gene: TRBV5-1
CDR3 protein: CASSLQGANSYEQYF

J gene: TRBJ1-3
V gene: TRBV15
CDR3 protein: CATSTFRTGLGNTIYF

J gene: TRBJ1-1
V gene: TRBV5-1
CDR3 protein: CASSLMTATLEAFF

J gene: TRBJ2-2
V gene: TRBV20-1
CDR3 protein: CSARGGYTGELFF

J gene: TRBJ1-4
V gene: TRBV20-1
CDR3 protein: CSGWTGVNEKLFF

J gene: TRBJ1-2
V gene: TRBV2
CDR3 protein: CASSDRVAYGYTF

J gene: TRBJ2-1
V gene: TRBV5-6
CDR3 protein: CASSPGLRRGNEQFF

J gene: TRBJ2-1
V gene: TRBV10-3
CDR3 protein: CAIRGASYNEQFF

J gene: TRBJ2-3
V gene: TRBV11-2
CDR3 protein: CASSLGVRPSTDTQYF

J gene: TRBJ2-3
V gene: TRBV11-2
CDR3 protein: CASSLVFRGRSHTQYF